This T cell receptor (beta chain) was sequenced for a study of tumor and adjacent non-tumor tissue in lung cancer. No cell sorting was done before RNA was extracted from the tissue. Study-wide results and caveats: Normal lung showed higher cumulative top 100 clone frequency than tumor.

Points on this clonotype: The antigen is not known.

Three rounds of nested PCR, following a modified ARM-PCR protocol, produced the TCRbeta library. TCRdb re-called the multiplex PCR reads with MiXCR, one entry per CDR3 protein. This table holds approximately 79,000 distinct CDR3 sequences, roughly 72% found once. This receptor was taken from a woman aged 40 to 50 with non-small cell lung cancer. Sample: lung tumor tissue.

The CDR3 region has the DNA TGTGCCAGTAGCGAAGGACTAGCTGGAGTCAACCCCCATGAGCAGTTCTTC. Protein sequence: CASSEGLAGVNPHEQFF. The chain combines TRBV11-2 with TRBJ2-1; 8 nucleotides align to TRBD2. The V segment lost 9 bases and the J segment 8 bases; nucleotides outside the gene matches: 21. Germline loops: CDR1 SGHAT, CDR2 FQNNGV. The CDR3 runs 17 residues.